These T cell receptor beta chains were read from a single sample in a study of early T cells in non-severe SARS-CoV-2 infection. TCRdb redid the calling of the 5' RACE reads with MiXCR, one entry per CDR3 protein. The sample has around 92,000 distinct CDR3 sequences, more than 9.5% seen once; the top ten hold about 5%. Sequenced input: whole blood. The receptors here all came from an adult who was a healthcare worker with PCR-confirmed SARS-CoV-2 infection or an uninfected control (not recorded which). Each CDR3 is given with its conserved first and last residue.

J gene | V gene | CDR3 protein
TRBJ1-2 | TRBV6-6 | CASSYGAGATTGYTF
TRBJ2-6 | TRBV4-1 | CASSRSTGTSGRITSGANVLTF
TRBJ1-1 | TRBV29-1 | CSAEGRGDAEAFF
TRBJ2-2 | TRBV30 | CAWSGANQNTGELFF
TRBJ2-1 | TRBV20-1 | CSARDRIRGAYNEQFF
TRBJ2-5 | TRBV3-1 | CASSQGLDGTQYF
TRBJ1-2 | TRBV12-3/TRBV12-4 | CASSLGRRVYGYTF
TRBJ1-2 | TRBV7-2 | CASTLAAGYGYTF
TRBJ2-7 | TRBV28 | CASGLVGQDEQYF
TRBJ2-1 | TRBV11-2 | CASSPMSEFSYNEQFF
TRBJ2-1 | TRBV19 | CASSKETPTIYNEQFF
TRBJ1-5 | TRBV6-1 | CASSEATRPQHF
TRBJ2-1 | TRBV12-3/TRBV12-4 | CASSPGGRGKYNEQFF
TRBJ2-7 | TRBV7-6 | CASSLDRGGPYEQYF
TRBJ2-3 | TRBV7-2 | CASSISLGTDTQYF
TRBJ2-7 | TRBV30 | CAWTSGYEQYF
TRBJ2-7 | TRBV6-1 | CASSVVGYEQYF
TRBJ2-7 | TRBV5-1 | CASSSWTGGIEQYF
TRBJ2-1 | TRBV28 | CASSTRYNEQFF
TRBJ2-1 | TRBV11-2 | CASSSLAEGDNEQFF